This T cell receptor (beta chain) emerged from a study of T-cell memory formation after mild COVID-19. Study conclusions and caveats: Chiefly within CM and EM were the contracting CD4+ clones; CD8+ ones were within EMRA.

TCRdb recomputed calls from the 5' RACE reads with MiXCR, one row per CDR3 protein. The data hold around 340,000 distinct CDR3 sequences, with over 20% observed a single time. This clonotype was recorded at least ten times. No antigen is known for it. Germline V gene lookup returns CDR1 SEHNR and CDR2 FQNEAQ (reference sequence). CDR3 length: 16 residues. With 5 bases clipped from V and 6 bases from J, the junction kept 6 bases outside the gene matches. Sequencing used PBMCs or a T cell subset sorted from them (not recorded which). This receptor was taken from an adult woman who had mild COVID-19 (a few samples of this study predate the infection). Cell type and time point are not known. The rearrangement uses TRBV7-9 and TRBJ2-3, with TRBD2 matching over 15 bases. CDR3 sequence: CASSGGTSGGRDTQYF. The DNA for the CDR3 is TGTGCCAGCAGCGGCGGGACTAGCGGGGGGCGGGATACGCAGTATTTT.